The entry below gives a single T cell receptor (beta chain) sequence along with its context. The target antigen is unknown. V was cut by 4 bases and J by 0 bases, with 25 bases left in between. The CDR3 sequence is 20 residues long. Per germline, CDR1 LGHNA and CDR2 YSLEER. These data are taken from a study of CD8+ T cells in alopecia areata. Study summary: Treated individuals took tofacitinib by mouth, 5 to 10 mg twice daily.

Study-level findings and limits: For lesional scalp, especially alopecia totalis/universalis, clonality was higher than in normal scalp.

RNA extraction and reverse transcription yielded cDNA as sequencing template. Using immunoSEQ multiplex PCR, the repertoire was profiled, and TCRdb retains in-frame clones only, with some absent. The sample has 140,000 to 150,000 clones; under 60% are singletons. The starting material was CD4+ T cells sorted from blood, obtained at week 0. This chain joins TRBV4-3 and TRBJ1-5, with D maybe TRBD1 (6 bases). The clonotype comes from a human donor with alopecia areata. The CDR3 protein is CASSPQRQALYTNSNQPQHF. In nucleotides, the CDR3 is TGCGCCAGCAGCCCTCAGAGACAGGCACTTTATACCAATAGCAATCAGCCCCAGCATTTT.